This TCR beta chain was documented in a study of CD8+ T cells in alopecia areata. Study-level background: Oral tofacitinib, 5 to 10 mg twice daily, was given in an open-label trial. Study results and caveats: The study found higher clonality in lesional than normal scalp, especially in alopecia totalis/universalis. Relative to mice, TCR sharing across patients was less clear, a difference possibly HLA-related.

Cell sorting on a FACSAria was used to separate CD4+ and CD8+ T cells from the PBMCs. In each case, RNA was isolated and then reverse transcribed into cDNA as the sequencing template. TCRdb's table, derived via immunoSEQ multiplex PCR, lists solely in-frame clones and lacks some. The sample includes about 150,000 clones, under 60% seen only once; the top ten take 5% to 7%. As for this clone: What it recognizes is unknown.

The TCR was taken from a human donor with alopecia areata. Material: CD4+ T cells sorted from blood, obtained at week 0.

The CDR3 coding sequence is TGTGCCTGGAGAGACAGGGGGGACCAAGAGACCCAGTACTTC. Translation: CAWRDRGDQETQYF. The chain combines TRBV30 with TRBJ2-5, with 9 bases lining up with TRBD1. Germline CDR1 reads GTSNPN; CDR2 reads SVGIG (reference sequence). The V and J ends lost 3 bases and 0 bases, in that order; junction bases with no gene match: 2. The CDR3 covers 14 residues. Full variable domain (missing parts from reference TRBV30 and TRBJ2-5): SQTIHQWPATLVQPVGSPLSLECTVEGTSNPNLYWYRQAAGRGLQLLFYSVGIGQISSEVPQNLSASRPQDRQFILSSKKLLLSDSGFYLCAWRDRGDQETQYFGPGTRLLVL.